A selection of T cell receptor beta chains follows, all from one sample in a study of Ad26.COV2.S vaccination and SARS-CoV-2 variants. Produced via immunoSEQ multiplex PCR; TCRdb's table is partial and in-frame only. The profile covers roughly 390,000 clones, with about 85% appearing a single time and roughly 3.5% taken by the ten largest. The material was peripheral blood, obtained in a trial of Ad26.COV2.S vaccine versus placebo. These receptors were obtained from a person between 18 and 65 years old who received the Ad26.COV2.S COVID-19 vaccine or a placebo. CDR3s include the opening cysteine and the closing phenylalanine or tryptophan.

v_gene	j_gene	CDR3aa
TRBV6-5	TRBJ1-1	CASRSRGRTPQAFF
TRBV30	TRBJ2-7	CAWSVRTGRIRSYEQYF
TRBV7-9	TRBJ2-3	CASSPALADTQYF
TRBV7-8	TRBJ2-5	CATRLWASQQETQYF
TRBV2	TRBJ1-3	CASSVLRQGQRIGNTIYF
TRBV7-9	TRBJ1-1	CASTTTGDTEAFF
TRBV5-4	TRBJ2-6	CASSARWAGANVLTF
TRBV9	TRBJ1-2	CASSGVGYTF
TRBV7-2	TRBJ2-3	CASRLASGGSTDTQYF
TRBV2	TRBJ1-1	CASSEAEGGRRAFF
TRBV5-6	TRBJ2-7	CASSLSRRVAKTYEQYF
TRBV4-1	TRBJ1-1	CASSQTGQGDQAFF
TRBV2	TRBJ2-3	CASSVLAGVTDTQYF
TRBV7-9	TRBJ2-5	CASSLRGGTGRETQYF
TRBV7-2	TRBJ1-1	CASSRFGTYEAFF
TRBV4-1	TRBJ2-2	CASSHPLVTGELFF
TRBV5-1	TRBJ2-5	CASSAGAVETQYF
TRBV3-1/TRBV3-2	TRBJ2-3	CASSYSGDRTDTQYF
TRBV5-6	TRBJ2-7	CASSTTSYEQYF
TRBV2	TRBJ1-1	CASRVQGGMNTEAFF
TRBV6-5	TRBJ2-5	CASSSMTRAYQETQYF
TRBV3-1/TRBV3-2	TRBJ2-5	CAASNRGVGETQYF
TRBV29-1	TRBJ2-5	CSGKQETQYF
TRBV27	TRBJ2-3	CASSLSIALTDTQYF
TRBV7-9	TRBJ2-7	CASSMPDRGGYEQYF
TRBV10-3	TRBJ1-5	CAISETGTGRVGGNQPQHF
TRBV5-1	TRBJ1-1	CASSLLQGSDTEAFF
TRBV10-3	TRBJ2-7	CAISVGSSYEQYF
TRBV5-1	TRBJ1-1	CASSLGAPGSTEAFF
TRBV10-1	TRBJ2-4	CASSESLQAKNIQYF
TRBV11-1	TRBJ1-4	CASSLRRVGEKLFF
TRBV29-1	TRBJ1-2	CSVLGPGGRYGYTF
TRBV5-1	TRBJ2-1	CASSPGWGSSYNEQFF
TRBV5-5	TRBJ1-5	CASSLESGTGGLSNQPQHF
TRBV4-2	TRBJ1-6	CASSQETGQPNSPLHF
TRBV4-1	TRBJ2-1	CASRQGASGRSYNEQFF
TRBV19	TRBJ1-1	CASRPILGNTEAFF
TRBV7-8	TRBJ2-1	CASSPQVGGEQFF
TRBV2	TRBJ1-1	CASSEGPGETEAFF
TRBV23-1	TRBJ1-3	CASSQSGQVSSGNTIYF
TRBV27	TRBJ2-3	CASRMNDLPYTDTQYF
TRBV12-3/TRBV12-4	TRBJ1-6	CASRRSNSPLHF
TRBV18	TRBJ1-3	CASSGGLSGNTIYF
TRBV7-9	TRBJ2-7	CASRASSYEQYF
TRBV19	TRBJ2-7	CASSQSQGLYEQYF
TRBV6-5	TRBJ1-4	CASGRDRNNEKLFF